The subject of this entry is one TCR beta chain. This record belongs to a study of shared clonotypes between healthy human individuals. The protocol was immunoSEQ multiplex PCR, while the TCRdb copy is restricted to in-frame clones and leaves out a portion. The data contain 2 million to 3 million clones, 80% to 95% of them singletons. The specimen was naive CD4+ T cells from PBMCs. This sample's subset: CD45RA+ positively selected. This TCR was recovered from a man aged 18 to 30 in good health. Some clones in this sample may be carry-over from other donors' samples.

CDR3 residues: CASKGTGATLAKNIQYF. CDR3 DNA sequence: TGTGCCAGCAAAGGGACAGGAGCAACCCTAGCCAAAAACATTCAGTACTTC. The rearrangement uses TRBV28 and TRBJ2-4; TRBD1 agrees at 8 bases. Germline CDR1 reads MDHEN; CDR2 reads SYDVKM. This CDR3 has 17 residues. V trimming: 7 bases; J trimming: 0 bases; junction bases outside the gene matches: 11. Full variable domain (rest looked up from reference TRBV28 and TRBJ2-4): DVKVTQSSRYLVKRTGEKVFLECVQDMDHENMFWYRQDPGLGLRLIYFSYDVKMKEKGDIPEGYSVSREKKERFSLILESASTNQTSMYLCASKGTGATLAKNIQYFGAGTRLSVL.